This T cell receptor beta chain is drawn from a study of T cell repertoires in cytomegalovirus infection. The germline V gene encodes CDR1 SGDLS and CDR2 YYNGEE. The V segment lost 0 bases and the J segment 1 base; nucleotides outside the gene matches: 2. The CDR3 covers 15 residues. TCRdb analysed the reads with MiXCR anew, one entry per CDR3 protein. The sample records 150,000 to 180,000 distinct CDR3 sequences, around a quarter being singletons. Sequencing input: PBMCs. The chain links TRBV9 to TRBJ2-5; TRBD2 matches 8 bases. This clonotype was sampled from a human donor in good health (CMV status not recorded). Some clones in this sample may be carry-over from other donors' samples. CDR3 region: CASSVDGRAQETQYF. The CDR3 DNA sequence: TGTGCCAGCAGCGTAGACGGGAGGGCCCAAGAGACCCAGTACTTC.